These 25 T cell receptor beta chains originate from one sample sequenced in a study of blood T cell repertoires in COVID-19 (dated by TCRdb to about 2020). Library generation was performed with the immunoSEQ multiplex PCR assay. In its TCRdb copy, this immuneACCESS table keeps in-frame sequences only and misses some clones. Where compared with another copy, unresolved V genes explain less than half of these, and the others have no known cause. The sample records a few hundred thousand clones, just under 90% of which are singletons. Over 0.95% of the sample is taken by the ten largest. Material for sequencing was PBMCs or T cells enriched from blood (not recorded which). The receptors here all came from a man aged 25 to 40 who had recovered from COVID-19.

V gene TRBV11-2 combines with J gene TRBJ2-3; 10 bases line up with TRBD2. Losses at the gene ends were 4 bases for V and 0 bases for J; bases not matched to a gene: 13. CDR3 length: 19 residues. Germline CDR1 is SGHAT and CDR2 is FQNNGV. The CDR3 DNA reads TGTGCCAGCAGCTCGCGGGGTAGCGGGGGGCGAACTAGCACAGATACGCAGTATTTT. The encoded protein is CASSSRGSGGRTSTDTQYF.

A remark on this clone: At the DNA level, this CDR3 is encoded by other sequences in the same sample as well. The genes are TRBV18 and TRBJ2-7; the match to TRBD1 covers 7 bases. The V and J ends lost 5 bases and 3 bases, in that order; junction bases with no gene match: 1. This CDR3 has 12 amino acids. Germline V gene lookup returns CDR1 KGHSH and CDR2 LQKENI. The CDR3 DNA sequence: TGTGCCAGCTCAAGGGACAGCTACGAGCAGTACTTC. Its protein product is CASSRDSYEQYF.

This chain links TRBV14 with TRBJ2-1, with D maybe TRBD2 (7 bases). Trimming removed 1 base from V and 4 bases from J, with 11 bases in between. In germline, CDR1 is SGHDN, CDR2 FVKESK. The CDR3 spans 15 residues. The CDR3 DNA reads TGTGCCAGCAGCCAAGGGCGGGGGCGTTACAATGAGCAGTTCTTC. This translates into CASSQGRGRYNEQFF.

The genes are TRBV19 and TRBJ1-1; 7 bases fit TRBD1. With 4 bases clipped from V and 5 bases from J, the junction kept 10 bases outside the gene matches. CDR1 is LNHDA, CDR2 SQIVND, per germline (reference sequence). The CDR3 has 15 residues. Written as DNA, the CDR3 is TGTGCCAGTAGTAACCCGGACAGGCTCCGGACTGAAGCTTTCTTT. Its translation is CASSNPDRLRTEAFF.

V and J are TRBV30 and TRBJ1-5, with D possibly matching TRBD1 (5 bases). The CDR3 extends over 13 amino acids. Trimming cost V 2 bases and J 7 bases, with 12 bases left between them. CDR1 and CDR2 from the germline V gene are GTSNPN and SVGIG (reference sequence). The CDR3 DNA reads as TGTGCCTGGAGTCCCAGGGCGGAACAGCCCCAGCATTTT. Translating gives CAWSPRAEQPQHF.

This chain connects TRBV19 to TRBJ1-1; the match to TRBD1 covers 9 bases. V was clipped by 4 bases and J by 4 bases; unmatched bases: 7. Germline CDR1 reads LNHDA; CDR2 reads SQIVND (reference sequence). The CDR3 sequence is 15 residues long. The CDR3 nucleotides read TGTGCCAGTAGTAAACCGGGACAGGGCATCACTGAAGCTTTCTTT. Protein sequence: CASSKPGQGITEAFF.

The chain couples TRBV7-8 to TRBJ1-1; no clear D. The CDR3 has 14 amino acids. Trimming shortened V by 5 bases and J by 0 bases, and 10 bases separated the two germline ends. Germline-derived CDR1 and CDR2 are SGHVS and FQNEAQ. The CDR3 here is CASSVGSLNTEAFF. The CDR3 DNA sequence: TGTGCCAGCAGCGTAGGTAGTCTGAACACTGAAGCTTTCTTT.

The J gene is TRBJ2-3, the V gene TRBV6-5; 8 bases agree with TRBD2. The CDR3 has 15 amino acids. Germline V gives CDR1 MNHEY, CDR2 SVGAGI. V was pared by 0 bases and J by 2 bases, with 1 base of the junction left unmatched. The CDR3 protein is CASSYSSGNTDTQYF. For the CDR3, the DNA is TGTGCCAGCAGTTACTCTAGCGGGAACACAGATACGCAGTATTTT.

The chain employs TRBV6-1 and TRBJ1-5; the D is unclear. The V end was cut by 1 base, the J end by 2 bases, with 12 bases between. The CDR3 runs to 16 residues. Per germline, CDR1 MNHNS and CDR2 SASEGT. CDR3 amino acids: CASSEGEGMGNQPQHF. The DNA for the CDR3 is TGTGCCAGCAGTGAAGGTGAGGGTATGGGCAATCAGCCCCAGCATTTT.

The sample holds one count of this clone. The rearrangement uses TRBV5-8 and TRBJ2-7, with 10 bases aligning to TRBD1. The V gene end was trimmed by 3 bases and the J gene end by 1 base; junction bases not matched to a gene: 16. CDR1 SGHTS and CDR2 YDEGEE come from the germline V gene. The CDR3 is 19 residues long. Here the CDR3 reads CASSWDRGFERGLSYEQYF. CDR3 DNA: TGTGCCAGCAGCTGGGACAGGGGTTTCGAGCGGGGGTTATCCTACGAGCAGTACTTC. The full variable domain, completed using reference TRBV5-8 and TRBJ2-7, is EAGVTQSPTHLIKTRGQQATLRCSPISGHTSVYWYQQALGLGLQFLLWYDEGEERNRGNFPPRFSGRQFPNYSSELNVNALELEDSALYLCASSWDRGFERGLSYEQYFGPGTRLTVT.

The chain has TRBV7-9 and TRBJ1-1; a weak D match, TRBD1 (5 bases). Germline V gene data show CDR1 as SEHNR and CDR2 as FQNEAQ (reference sequence). V shed 4 bases and J shed 1 base, with 7 bases lying between them. The CDR3 extends over 13 amino acids. DNA for the CDR3: TGTGCCAGCAGCTCGCAGGGGAACACTGAAGCTTTCTTT. Protein sequence: CASSSQGNTEAFF.

The chain is built from TRBV5-5 and TRBJ1-1; tentatively, D is TRBD1 (6 bases). The CDR3 extends over 15 amino acids. Between the trimmed V and J ends, which lost 2 bases and 4 bases, there was a span of 15 bases. The germline CDR1 and CDR2 sequences are SGHKS and YYEKEE (reference sequence). In DNA, the CDR3 is TGTGCCAGCAGCTTAAACTCCCGAGGGGGCACTGAAGCTTTCTTT. Amino acids: CASSLNSRGGTEAFF.

The J gene is TRBJ2-3, the V gene TRBV5-4, with a possible D match to TRBD2 (6 bases). From germline, CDR1 is SGHNT and CDR2 YYREEE (reference sequence). V lost 4 bases to trimming and J lost 4 bases, with 16 bases between them. The CDR3 runs to 15 residues. The CDR3 loop reads CASSPRGGGPDTQYF. The CDR3 bases are TGTGCCAGCAGCCCGCGGGGAGGAGGTCCAGATACGCAGTATTTT.

As concerns this clone: The sample contains more than one DNA sequence encoding this CDR3. The V call is TRBV7-9, the J call TRBJ1-3; 8 nucleotides agree with TRBD1. CDR1 and CDR2 from the germline V gene are SEHNR and FQNEAQ (reference sequence). With V trimmed by 4 bases and J by 0 bases, 11 bases remained unmatched. The CDR3 extends over 18 amino acids. This chain's CDR3 is CASSSDRARLSSGNTIYF. The CDR3 region has the DNA TGTGCCAGCAGCTCGGACAGGGCGCGGCTGAGCTCTGGAAACACCATATATTTT.

The chain employs TRBV19 and TRBJ1-1; no firm D call. CDR3 length equals 13 residues. Germline CDR1 LNHDA, CDR2 SQIVND (reference sequence). Trimming stripped 3 bases from V and 0 bases from J, with 5 bases between. The CDR3 DNA reads as TGTGCCAGTAGTATCCAGGTGAACACTGAAGCTTTCTTT. Its translation is CASSIQVNTEAFF.

This chain joins TRBV11-2 and TRBJ1-2, with D perhaps TRBD1 (5 bases). CDR1 and CDR2 from the germline V gene are SGHAT and FQNNGV. The V gene lost 2 bases and the J gene lost 3 bases, with 7 bases spanning the gap. The CDR3 extends over 13 amino acids. The CDR3 bases are TGTGCCAGCAGCTTAACCAGGGACTATGGCTACACCTTC. Amino acids: CASSLTRDYGYTF. Complete variable domain (other parts from reference TRBV11-2 and TRBJ1-2): EAGVAQSPRYKIIEKRQSVAFWCNPISGHATLYWYQQILGQGPKLLIQFQNNGVVDDSQLPKDRFSAERLKGVDSTLKIQPAKLEDSAVYLCASSLTRDYGYTFGSGTRLTVV.

The rearrangement links TRBV19 to TRBJ2-5; 8 bases map to TRBD2. In germline, CDR1 is LNHDA, CDR2 SQIVND (reference sequence). CDR3 length equals 15 residues. Germline trimming cut 4 bases from V and 0 bases from J; bases unmatched to any gene: 4. CDR3 sequence reads: CASSNQRGYQETQYF. The CDR3, as DNA: TGTGCCAGTAGTAACCAGCGGGGGTACCAAGAGACCCAGTACTTC.

The chain combines TRBV7-9 with TRBJ2-7; D is perhaps TRBD2 (6 bases). The CDR3 runs 15 residues. Between the trimmed V and J ends, which lost 0 bases and 3 bases, there was a span of 12 bases. CDR1 is SEHNR, CDR2 FQNEAQ, per germline (reference sequence). The CDR3 DNA is TGTGCCAGCAGCTTAGCCGGGACTGGTTTCTACGAGCAGTACTTC. As protein: CASSLAGTGFYEQYF.

This clone has just a few counts. The genes are TRBV10-2 and TRBJ2-5; the D gene is possibly TRBD2 (5 bases). The CDR3 spans 17 residues. Trimming removed 0 bases at V and 3 bases at J, with 17 bases between. CDR1 and CDR2 from the germline V gene are WSHSY and SAAADI. CDR3 in amino acids: CASSESPWRSPKETQYF. The CDR3 coding sequence is TGCGCCAGCAGTGAGTCGCCGTGGAGGAGTCCGAAAGAGACCCAGTACTTC.

This chain joins TRBV19 and TRBJ2-7; 9 bases agree with TRBD1. The CDR3 totals 13 residues. Germline loops: CDR1 LNHDA, CDR2 SQIVND (reference sequence). Trimming took 7 bases from V and 6 from J; bases not matched to a gene: 7. The CDR3 coding sequence is TGTGCCAGTATCCCCGGGACAGGGTGCGAGCAGTACTTC. It yields the protein CASIPGTGCEQYF.

The chain employs TRBV5-1 and TRBJ2-1; 13 positions match TRBD2. This CDR3 is 16 amino acids long. V trimming: 0 bases; J trimming: 5 bases; junction bases outside the gene matches: 2. Germline V lookup: CDR1 SGHRS, CDR2 YFSETQ. The chain's CDR3 is CASSLEGLAGNNEQFF. CDR3 nucleotides: TGCGCCAGCAGCTTGGAGGGACTAGCGGGAAACAATGAGCAGTTCTTC.

The chain links TRBV20-1 to TRBJ1-4; the D gene is possibly TRBD1 (5 bases). CDR1 DFQATT and CDR2 SNEGSKA come from the germline V gene (reference sequence). V was cut by 5 bases and J by 8 bases, with 9 bases left in between. The CDR3 consists of 11 residues. The CDR3 sequence: CSARRGEKLFF. CDR3 in DNA: TGCAGTGCTCGCCGGGGGGAAAAACTGTTTTTT.

V usage is TRBV27 and J usage is TRBJ1-6; no clear D. The length of the CDR3 is 15 residues. V lost 5 bases to trimming and J lost 4 bases, with 12 bases between them. Germline V lookup: CDR1 MNHEY, CDR2 SMNVEV (reference sequence). Written as DNA, the CDR3 is TGTGCCAGCAGTCGCGGCATCTCTTATAATTCACCCCTCCACTTT. This codes for CASSRGISYNSPLHF.

The chain recombines TRBV28 with TRBJ2-2; D is uncertain. V was clipped by 8 bases and J by 0 bases, with 19 bases between them. Germline CDR1 is MDHEN and CDR2 is SYDVKM. The CDR3 is 17 amino acids. DNA of the CDR3: TGTGCCAGCGCACCCCCGCTCAAGAGCCCGAACACCGGGGAGCTGTTTTTT. Protein: CASAPPLKSPNTGELFF.

This chain links TRBV11-2 with TRBJ1-1, with D possibly being TRBD1 (6 bases). This CDR3 region has 15 residues. CDR1 is SGHAT and CDR2 is FQNNGV in the germline V gene. V lost 0 bases and J 0 bases, leaving 8 bases between the germline ends. The CDR3 sequence: CASSLEGQMNTEAFF. The CDR3 nucleotides read TGTGCCAGCAGCTTAGAAGGACAGATGAACACTGAAGCTTTCTTT.